This entry features one TCR beta chain sequence. The antigen is not known. These data come from a study of CD8 T cells in Susac syndrome. Study-wide points: A relatively small number of individuals underwent TCR sequencing and HLA analysis.

The V and J ends lost 5 bases and 5 bases, in that order; junction bases with no gene match: 10. The length of the CDR3 is 16 residues. Roughly 0.45 to 1 ug RNA was reverse transcribed with random hexamers. Multiplex PCR with immunoSEQ amplified the TCR beta CDR3 across 54 Vbeta and 13 Jbeta. TCRdb reanalysed the immunoSEQ multiplex PCR reads using MiXCR and keeps one entry per CDR3 protein. The repertoire holds over 120,000 distinct CDR3 sequences, with around 94% as singletons. From blood CD8+ and CD4+ T cells, the TCR beta chain was sequenced. The sample comprised CD4+ T cells from PBMCs. The chain has TRBV12-3 or TRBV12-4 and TRBJ2-5, with 11 positions matching TRBD1. This TCR was sampled from a human donor in good health. CDR3 in amino acids: CASSQWTGGAGETQYF. The CDR3 region has the DNA TGTGCCAGCAGTCAATGGACAGGGGGCGCGGGGGAGACCCAGTACTTC.